A single TCR beta chain is shown here with its context. These data come from a study of blood T cell repertoires in COVID-19. The wider study: Whether acute or convalescent, the COVID-19 samples came from the United States, Italy and Spain. Nucleic acid was either cDNA or gDNA, and it came from T cells, B-cell-depleted T cells, or PBMCs.

Original data processing: From reference gene primer amplification, estimates of nucleated cell counts were derived. The assay was immunoSEQ multiplex PCR, and TCRdb's table has in-frame clones only and misses some. The D gene and trimming were derived from the DNA, and the V and J assignments and clone size from that table. The sample records around 150,000 clones, over 65% being singletons. Germline V gene sequence: CDR1 SQVTM, CDR2 ANQGSEA. The V segment lost 6 bases and the J segment 5 bases; nucleotides outside the gene matches: 11. The CDR3 is made up of 14 amino acids. The specimen sequenced was peripheral blood. This chain connects TRBV29-1 to TRBJ2-7, with 9 bases that match TRBD1. The receptor was derived from a man aged 65-85 years with acute or convalescent COVID-19. The CDR3 spells CSVDPGTGLDEQYF. CDR3 coding DNA: TGCAGCGTAGACCCCGGGACAGGGCTAGACGAGCAGTACTTC.